This TCR beta chain was documented in a study of T-cell reconstitution after alpha-beta-depleted transplantation in children. General study findings and limits: Roughly two months post-transplant, alpha-beta T cells reportedly originated from several hundred graft clones that had expanded. Diversity and T-cell counts at one year after transplant derived mostly from new T cells. Where some patients showed high TCRbeta diversity at day 60, it came from recipient T cells and thymic progenitors that had survived.

CDR1 is DFQATT, CDR2 SNEGSKA, per germline (reference sequence). The ends were cut back, 1 base at V and 8 bases at J, with 11 bases in the middle. The CDR3 is 13 residues long. This clonotype appeared many times. Its cognate antigen is unknown. For TCRbeta, the library was prepared with unique molecular identifiers. TCRdb reanalysed the PCR reads using MiXCR and keeps one entry per CDR3 protein. The sample includes about 980,000 distinct CDR3 sequences, roughly 29% of them seen just once. The sequences come from PBMCs, mostly from graft donor cells, collected 360 days after TCRalphabeta/CD19-depleted stem cell transplant. V usage is TRBV20-1 and J usage is TRBJ1-4; D is unclear. The clonotype originates from a boy younger than two who had a stem cell transplant for SCID, so the T cells may come from the graft donor. The CDR3 protein is CSARVDKREKLFF. CDR3 nucleotides: TGCAGTGCTAGAGTAGACAAGAGAGAAAAACTGTTTTTT.